These 27 T cell receptor beta chains were all obtained from the same sample, sequenced in a study of blood T cell repertoires in COVID-19. Measured with immunoSEQ multiplex PCR; TCRdb has only the in-frame clones, and not every one. The repertoire holds hundreds of thousands of clones, with about 80% as singletons. Source material: PBMCs or T cells enriched from blood (not recorded which). Receptor source: a woman in her forties or fifties who had been exposed to COVID-19.

The chain is built from TRBV7-3 and TRBJ2-3; 9 nucleotides line up with TRBD2. The CDR3 extends over 15 amino acids. The junction had 9 bases not matched to a gene; V was cut back by 5 bases and J by 6 bases. CDR1 and CDR2 from the germline V gene are SGHTA and FQGTGA. The CDR3 region has the DNA TGTGCCAGCAGCCCAGCGGGACTAGCAGGTGATACGCAGTATTTT. Protein sequence: CASSPAGLAGDTQYF.

The gene calls are TRBV9 and TRBJ1-3; tentative D call: TRBD1 (5 bases). Trimming stripped 3 bases from V and 2 bases from J, with 9 bases between. The CDR3 contains 14 residues. Looked up from germline, CDR1 is SGDLS and CDR2 is YYNGEE. CDR3 amino acids: CASSGPGPGNTIYF. The CDR3 bases are TGTGCCAGCAGCGGGCCAGGGCCTGGAAACACCATATATTTT.

V and J are TRBV19 and TRBJ2-7; a weak D match, TRBD1 (5 bases). CDR3 size: 14 residues. CDR1 is LNHDA and CDR2 is SQIVND in the germline V gene (reference sequence). V was clipped by 1 base and J by 3 bases, with 10 bases between them. The chain's CDR3 is CASSIADSLYEQYF. For the CDR3, the DNA is TGTGCCAGTAGTATAGCCGACAGCCTCTACGAGCAGTACTTC.

This chain uses TRBV4-3 with TRBJ1-6, with D perhaps matching TRBD1 (6 bases). Trimming removed 0 bases at V and 7 bases at J, with 10 bases between. Germline CDR1 and CDR2: LGHNA and YSLEER. This CDR3 has 15 amino acids. The CDR3 bases are TGCGCCAGCAGCCAAGATCGGACAGTAAATTCACCCCTCCACTTT. Its translation is CASSQDRTVNSPLHF.

V and J are TRBV29-1 and TRBJ2-2; the D is unclear. Trimming took 5 bases from V and 6 from J, leaving 7 bases between them. Germline values: CDR1 SQVTM, CDR2 ANQGSEA. The CDR3 loop spans 11 amino acids. The CDR3 protein is CSVSTAGELFF. As DNA, the CDR3 is TGCAGCGTTTCCACTGCCGGGGAGCTGTTTTTT.

On this clone: The same CDR3 also results from other DNA sequences found in this sample. This chain's CDR3 is CASSLTSGGTNEQFF. The DNA of the CDR3 is TGTGCCAGCAGCTTGACTAGCGGGGGAACCAATGAGCAGTTCTTC. This chain connects TRBV5-5 to TRBJ2-1; TRBD2 matches at 11 bases. This CDR3 is built from 15 residues. The germline CDR1 and CDR2 sequences are SGHKS and YYEKEE (reference sequence). Trimming at V came to 1 base and at J to 6 bases, leaving 3 bases not matched to a gene.

The chain recombines TRBV6-5 with TRBJ1-1; TRBD1 is a possible D gene (5 bases). With 0 bases removed from V and 6 bases from J, the gap between germline ends came to 14 bases. CDR1 and CDR2 (germline): MNHEY, SVGAGI. This CDR3 comprises 15 residues. CDR3 bases: TGTGCCAGCAGTTACTCCTTACAAGGGGCCCCTGAAGCTTTCTTT. Residues: CASSYSLQGAPEAFF.

This chain links TRBV5-5 with TRBJ2-1, with 7 bases lining up with TRBD2. From germline, CDR1 is SGHKS and CDR2 YYEKEE (reference sequence). The CDR3 contains 15 residues. V lost 6 bases and J lost 7; bases outside the gene matches: 13. CDR3 DNA: TGTGCCAGCATCTCGCAGGTTTCGGGGGGAAATGAGCAGTTCTTC. It translates to CASISQVSGGNEQFF.

This chain joins TRBV28 and TRBJ1-5, with a possible D match to TRBD1 (6 bases). Trimming pared 8 bases from V and 0 bases from J, leaving 26 bases between. The CDR3 runs 19 residues. CDR1 and CDR2 (germline): MDHEN, SYDVKM. The CDR3 protein is CASAGAPRTEFYSNQPQHF. The CDR3 nucleotides read TGTGCCAGCGCCGGGGCCCCGCGGACAGAATTTTATAGCAATCAGCCCCAGCATTTT.

The genes are TRBV29-1 and TRBJ2-7; 8 bases agree with TRBD2. The CDR3 extends over 19 amino acids. Germline values: CDR1 SQVTM, CDR2 ANQGSEA. Trimming removed 6 bases from V and 2 bases from J; junction bases left unmatched: 24. CDR3 nucleotide sequence: TGCAGCGTACGCCAAACGTCAAAACCCTCATTGCGGGGGGCCTACGAGCAGTACTTC. Translated, it gives CSVRQTSKPSLRGAYEQYF.

The chain links TRBV5-1 to TRBJ2-7; D unclear. Trimming stripped 0 bases from V and 3 bases from J, with 10 bases between. Germline lookup yields CDR1 SGHRS and CDR2 YFSETQ. The CDR3 runs to 14 residues. CDR3 in amino acids: CASSLASFSYEQYF. DNA of the CDR3: TGCGCCAGCAGCTTGGCGTCTTTCAGCTACGAGCAGTACTTC. Together with reference TRBV5-1 and TRBJ2-7, the CDR3 gives the full variable domain: KAGVTQTPRYLIKTRGQQVTLSCSPISGHRSVSWYQQTPGQGLQFLFEYFSETQRNKGNFPGRFSGRQFSNSRSEMNVSTLELGDSALYLCASSLASFSYEQYFGPGTRLTVT.

This chain joins TRBV15 and TRBJ2-1, with 12 bases that match TRBD2. Germline assignment: CDR1 LNHNV and CDR2 YYDKDF (reference sequence). The J segment lost 9 bases and the V segment lost 1 base, leaving 7 bases of the junction unmatched. The CDR3 runs to 16 residues. CDR3 sequence (DNA): TGTGCCACCAGCAGAGCCGGGACTAGCGGGTACGTTGAGCAGTTCTTC. This translates into CATSRAGTSGYVEQFF.

This chain connects TRBV7-2 to TRBJ2-6; D is ambiguous. The V end was cut by 1 base, the J end by 0 bases, with 4 bases between. This CDR3 has 15 amino acids. The V gene's germline CDR1 is SGHTA and CDR2 FQGNSA. The CDR3 reads CASSLVASGANVLTF. In DNA form, the CDR3 reads TGTGCCAGCAGCTTAGTAGCCTCTGGGGCCAACGTCCTGACTTTC. The full variable domain, rest sourced from reference TRBV7-2 and TRBJ2-6, is GAGVSQSPSNKVTEKGKDVELRCDPISGHTALYWYRQSLGQGLEFLIYFQGNSAPDKSGLPSDRFSAERTGGSVSTLTIQRTQQEDSAVYLCASSLVASGANVLTFGAGSRLTVL.

The CDR3 region has the DNA TGTGCCAGCAGTGAAACGCAGGGGACACCCCTCCACTTT. Encoded protein: CASSETQGTPLHF. The chain employs TRBV6-1 and TRBJ1-6, with a weak D call TRBD1 (6 bases). Trimming shortened V by 2 bases and J by 11 bases, and 10 bases separated the two germline ends. The CDR3 has 13 amino acids. Germline V CDR1 and CDR2: MNHNS, SASEGT.

V usage is TRBV18 and J usage is TRBJ2-1, with 7 positions matching TRBD1. The CDR3 spans 15 residues. The V and J ends lost 3 bases and 2 bases, in that order; junction bases with no gene match: 4. Germline V lookup: CDR1 KGHSH, CDR2 LQKENI. The CDR3 sequence: CASSPLDRTYNEQFF. Written as DNA, the CDR3 is TGTGCCAGCTCACCGCTGGACAGGACCTACAATGAGCAGTTCTTC.

The V and J genes are TRBV12-2 and TRBJ2-2; the table names TRBD2, a call not compared with the DNA. TRBV12-2 is a recognized pseudogene. The CDR3 sequence is 17 residues long. The CDR3 DNA sequence: TGTGCAAGTCGCTTAGCGGAGGTGGGTGGAAGGGCCGGGGAGCTGTTTTTT. Translation gives CASRLAEVGGRAGELFF.

The V and J genes are TRBV29-1 and TRBJ1-3; no clear D gene. Germline CDR1 and CDR2: SQVTM and ANQGSEA. Trimming stripped 4 bases from V and 5 bases from J, with 6 bases between. This CDR3 is built from 11 residues. The CDR3 spells CSVAQRNTIYF. CDR3 DNA sequence: TGCAGCGTTGCACAGCGAAACACCATATATTTT.

The gene calls are TRBV7-9 and TRBJ1-2; 8 bases map to TRBD1. Germline CDR1 is SEHNR and CDR2 is FQNEAQ (reference sequence). The CDR3 has 14 residues. The junction had 5 bases not matched to a gene; V was cut back by 4 bases and J by 4 bases. CDR3 amino acids: CASSSSGGVYGYTF. CDR3 sequence (DNA): TGTGCCAGCAGCTCATCAGGGGGCGTCTATGGCTACACCTTC.

This rearrangement joins TRBV28 to TRBJ1-3; D ambiguous. The germline CDR1 and CDR2 sequences are MDHEN and SYDVKM. The germline V and J ends were trimmed by 5 bases and 5 bases, with 13 bases remaining between them. The CDR3 consists of 14 residues. CDR3 sequence: CASSLPDNRNTIYF. As DNA, the CDR3 is TGTGCCAGCAGTCTACCAGACAATCGAAACACCATATATTTT.

This clone was observed a few times. The chain carries TRBV30 and TRBJ2-5, with no clear D. Trimming removed 0 bases at V and 1 base at J, with 15 bases between. This CDR3 has 16 residues. Germline CDR1 is GTSNPN and CDR2 is SVGIG (reference sequence). The CDR3 loop is CAWSVSPRLIQETQYF. The CDR3 nucleotides are TGTGCCTGGAGTGTGTCGCCGCGACTCATCCAAGAGACCCAGTACTTC.

The rearrangement uses TRBV29-1 and TRBJ2-5; D call uncertain. Germline CDR1 SQVTM, CDR2 ANQGSEA. This CDR3 region has 13 residues. V dropped 0 bases and J dropped 4 bases, with 9 bases sitting between them. The chain's CDR3 is CSVEEVVAETQYF. CDR3 DNA sequence: TGCAGCGTTGAAGAGGTGGTGGCAGAGACCCAGTACTTC.

This clone was seen at least ten times. This chain uses TRBV19 with TRBJ2-3, with D maybe TRBD2 (5 bases). V lost 6 bases and J lost 5, with 15 bases in between. Germline CDR1 and CDR2: LNHDA and SQIVND (reference sequence). The CDR3 length is 14 residues. CDR3 amino acids: CASRRGSGGDTQYF. CDR3 in DNA: TGTGCCAGTAGAAGAGGGTCAGGTGGAGATACGCAGTATTTT.

The chain joins TRBV19 to TRBJ1-2, with unresolved D. V was cut by 7 bases and J by 5 bases, with 14 bases left in between. Germline values: CDR1 LNHDA, CDR2 SQIVND (reference sequence). CDR3 size: 13 residues. CDR3 DNA sequence: TGTGCCAGTACCACGACAAAGCTTTATGGCTACACCTTC. The encoded protein is CASTTTKLYGYTF.

V is TRBV11-3 and J is TRBJ2-5; 12 bases align to TRBD2. The CDR3 spans 16 residues. CDR1 SGHNT and CDR2 YENEEA come from the germline V gene. Losses at the gene ends were 1 base for V and 4 bases for J; bases not matched to a gene: 4. CDR3 loop: CASSLGGTSGRETQYF. Written as DNA, the CDR3 is TGTGCCAGCAGCTTAGGAGGGACTAGCGGGCGAGAGACCCAGTACTTC.

The chain employs TRBV18 and TRBJ1-1, with D possibly being TRBD1 (5 bases). The length of the CDR3 is 14 residues. Trimming cost V 4 bases and J 1 base, with 10 bases left between them. The V gene's germline CDR1 is KGHSH and CDR2 LQKENI. CDR3: CASSRTTQNTEAFF. The CDR3 DNA reads TGTGCCAGCTCACGGACAACTCAGAACACTGAAGCTTTCTTT.

The rearrangement links TRBV6-4 to TRBJ2-6, with D possibly matching TRBD1 (6 bases). The V end lost 2 bases, the J end lost 1 base, and 9 bases lay between the germline ends. Germline CDR1 is MRHNA and CDR2 is SNTAGT. This CDR3 is 16 amino acids long. The CDR3 sequence: CASSDGRGSGANVLTF. The CDR3 DNA reads as TGTGCCAGCAGTGACGGCAGGGGTTCTGGGGCCAACGTCCTGACTTTC.

V gene TRBV10-3 combines with J gene TRBJ2-3; 9 positions agree with TRBD2. In germline, CDR1 is ENHRY, CDR2 SYGVKD. There are 15 residues in the CDR3. V was clipped by 10 bases and J by 3 bases; unmatched bases: 11. CDR3 sequence: CATLARLAVTDTQYF. The CDR3 coding sequence is TGTGCCACCCTCGCCCGACTAGCGGTAACAGATACGCAGTATTTT.